Each of the 20 T cell receptor beta chains below was sequenced from the same sample in a study of blood T cell repertoires in COVID-19. Profiling relied on immunoSEQ multiplex PCR, and the TCRdb table lists in-frame clones only, not all of them. This sample has fewer than 500,000 clones, with about four fifths found just once. Specimen: peripheral blood. These receptor sequences come from a human donor with acute or convalescent COVID-19. The donor label of this sample is uncertain.

The chain links TRBV5-1 to TRBJ1-3, with a weak D call TRBD1 (6 bases). Trimming took off 4 bases at V and 0 bases at J, with 11 bases between the two ends. The CDR3 is made up of 15 amino acids. Looked up from germline, CDR1 is SGHRS and CDR2 is YFSETQ. In DNA, the CDR3 is TGCGCCAGCAGCCCGGGACACTCCTCTGGAAACACCATATATTTT. Its translation is CASSPGHSSGNTIYF.

V and J are TRBV5-1 and TRBJ1-1; no clear D gene. The ends were cut back, 0 bases at V and 4 bases at J, with 16 bases in the middle. The germline gives CDR1 SGHRS, CDR2 YFSETQ. The CDR3 runs 16 residues. This chain's CDR3 is CASSLEFGEVPTEAFF. CDR3 DNA: TGCGCCAGCAGCTTGGAGTTCGGAGAGGTACCCACTGAAGCTTTCTTT.

The chain uses TRBV19 and TRBJ2-7, with 8 bases aligning to TRBD1. CDR1 and CDR2 (germline): LNHDA, SQIVND (reference sequence). The CDR3 has 13 residues. J gave up 8 bases and V 4 bases, and 7 bases lay outside the gene matches. The CDR3 sequence: CASSTLDRAKQYF. CDR3 nucleotides: TGTGCCAGTAGTACCCTGGACAGGGCTAAGCAGTACTTC.

This clone turned up a few times. The rearrangement uses TRBV11-2 and TRBJ2-5, with 7 bases lining up with TRBD2. The CDR3 extends over 15 amino acids. Losses at the gene ends were 2 bases for V and 5 bases for J; bases not matched to a gene: 8. Germline-derived CDR1 and CDR2 are SGHAT and FQNNGV. Here the CDR3 DNA reads TGTGCCAGCAGCTTACCGGGAGGCTACGGGGAGACCCAGTACTTC. Its translation is CASSLPGGYGETQYF.

This chain joins TRBV27 and TRBJ2-7; D might be TRBD2 (5 bases). The V end lost 6 bases, the J end lost 4 bases, and 13 bases lay between the germline ends. This CDR3 contains 13 residues. CDR1 MNHEY and CDR2 SMNVEV come from the germline V gene (reference sequence). CDR3 coding DNA: TGTGCCAGCAGCTTAAGGGAGAGGTACGAGCAGTACTTC. Translated, it gives CASSLRERYEQYF.

The chain couples TRBV30 to TRBJ1-5, with TRBD1 matching 8 bases. CDR3 length: 15 residues. The germline V gene encodes CDR1 GTSNPN and CDR2 SVGIG (reference sequence). V gave up 1 base and J gave up 7 bases; unmatched junction bases: 9. CDR3 sequence (DNA): TGTGCCTGGAGTGAAGGACAGGGAATTAACCAGCCCCAGCATTTT. Encoded protein: CAWSEGQGINQPQHF.

This clone was found a few times. The chain has TRBV18 and TRBJ2-7; D remains ambiguous. This CDR3 spans 13 amino acids. CDR1 is KGHSH and CDR2 is LQKENI in the germline V gene. V was trimmed by 0 bases and J by 3 bases, leaving 6 bases between them. The CDR3 here is CASSPPTFYEQYF. Written as DNA, the CDR3 is TGTGCCAGCTCACCACCGACTTTCTACGAGCAGTACTTC.

The rearrangement links TRBV29-1 to TRBJ2-3; TRBD1 agrees at 7 bases. CDR1 is SQVTM and CDR2 is ANQGSEA in the germline V gene. The CDR3 is 12 residues long. V lost 7 bases to trimming and J lost 7 bases; unmatched junction nucleotides: 8. The CDR3 DNA reads as TGCAGCGCCGACAGGGAAGTCAATACGCAGTATTTT. Protein: CSADREVNTQYF.

V gene TRBV5-5 combines with J gene TRBJ2-5; a possible D gene is TRBD1 (6 bases). V dropped 3 bases and J dropped 1 base, with 13 bases sitting between them. The germline CDR1 and CDR2 sequences are SGHKS and YYEKEE (reference sequence). CDR3 length: 15 residues. The CDR3 coding sequence is TGTGCCAGCAGCTGGAGGACAGAAACCCAAGAGACCCAGTACTTC. It encodes CASSWRTETQETQYF.

This CDR3 reads CASSDRTGTRSPLHF. Here the CDR3 DNA reads TGTGCCAGCAGCGATAGGACAGGGACAAGGTCACCCCTCCACTTT. The gene calls are TRBV2 and TRBJ1-6; 8 bases fit TRBD1. V dropped 6 bases and J dropped 10; count of bases not matched to a gene: 11. This CDR3 comprises 15 residues. Germline V gene data show CDR1 as SNHLY and CDR2 as FYNNEI.

A note on this clone: One end of the junction varies from germline; a read error may be responsible. The gene calls are TRBV3-1 (or the pseudogene TRBV3-2) and TRBJ1-2, with D unresolved. The V gene's germline CDR1 is LGHDT and CDR2 YNNKEL (reference sequence). This CDR3 is 14 amino acids long. The CDR3 sequence is CASSKDTANYGYTF. For the CDR3, the DNA is TGTGCCAGCAGCAAAGACACTGCTAACTATGGCTACACCTTC.

This chain connects TRBV10-3 to TRBJ2-2, with TRBD2 as a possible D gene (7 bases). Between the trimmed V and J ends, which lost 0 bases and 5 bases, there was a span of 25 bases. The CDR3 has 20 residues. Germline V gives CDR1 ENHRY, CDR2 SYGVKD. The chain's CDR3 is CAISESYAGEGIRRTGELFF. CDR3 coding DNA: TGTGCCATCAGTGAGTCCTATGCAGGGGAGGGGATTCGTCGGACCGGGGAGCTGTTTTTT.

In DNA form, the CDR3 reads TGTGCCAGCAGCTTAGTAATAGGAGGTGAGCAGTTCTTC. Its protein is CASSLVIGGEQFF. The V gene is TRBV7-2, the J gene TRBJ2-1; D perhaps matches TRBD2 (5 bases). The CDR3 has 13 amino acids. Germline V CDR1 and CDR2: SGHTA, FQGNSA. V lost 1 base and J 9 bases, leaving 10 bases between the germline ends.

This sequence joins TRBV14 and TRBJ1-4; D not resolved. CDR1 and CDR2 from the germline V gene are SGHDN and FVKESK. Trimming took 4 bases from V and 4 from J, leaving 10 bases between them. The length of the CDR3 is 14 residues. The CDR3 spells CASSPQMVNEKLFF. The CDR3 DNA sequence: TGTGCCAGCAGCCCTCAGATGGTTAATGAAAAACTGTTTTTT.

CDR3 nucleotides: TGTGCCTGGAGTCCTCGGTCCTCGGGTCGCAATCAGCCCCAGCATTTT. It codes for CAWSPRSSGRNQPQHF. This sequence joins TRBV30 and TRBJ1-5, with D uncertain. CDR1 GTSNPN and CDR2 SVGIG come from the germline V gene (reference sequence). The CDR3 extends over 16 amino acids. The V end lost 2 bases, the J end lost 2 bases, and 16 bases lay between the germline ends.

V and J are TRBV25-1 and TRBJ2-1; maybe TRBD1 (5 bases). The V gene's germline CDR1 is MGHDK and CDR2 SYGVNS. The CDR3 runs to 11 residues. V lost 8 bases to trimming and J lost 9 bases, with 11 bases between them. The CDR3 DNA follows: TGTGCCAGCGGGGCGACAGTTGAGCAGTTCTTC. As protein: CASGATVEQFF.

The chain carries TRBV2 and TRBJ1-2; tentative D call: TRBD1 (6 bases). Germline-derived CDR1 and CDR2 are SNHLY and FYNNEI. The V gene lost 6 bases and the J gene lost 4 bases, with 18 bases spanning the gap. The CDR3 totals 15 residues. The CDR3 nucleotides read TGTGCCAGCAGGGGGGGGCAGGGGCACTTCTATGGCTACACCTTC. Protein sequence: CASRGGQGHFYGYTF.

V and J are TRBV27 and TRBJ1-4, with 11 nucleotides matching TRBD1. The junction had 7 bases not matched to a gene; V was cut back by 7 bases and J by 15 bases. Germline V gene lookup returns CDR1 MNHEY and CDR2 SMNVEV (reference sequence). This CDR3 spans 12 amino acids. The chain's CDR3 is CASMDRGRLMFF. The CDR3 DNA is TGTGCCAGCATGGACAGGGGGCGTTTGATGTTTTTT.

CDR3: CASSRTGTGYDQPQHF. The CDR3 nucleotides are TGTGCCAGCAGCCGCACCGGGACAGGGTATGATCAGCCCCAGCATTTT. V and J are TRBV7-2 and TRBJ1-5; the match to TRBD1 covers 9 bases. This CDR3 is 16 amino acids long. Germline assignment: CDR1 SGHTA and CDR2 FQGNSA. Trimming cost V 5 bases and J 5 bases; bases outside gene matches: 10.

This rearrangement joins TRBV27 to TRBJ2-7; possibly TRBD2 for D (6 bases). V shed 1 base and J shed 2 bases, with 9 bases lying between them. The CDR3 runs 14 residues. Germline lookup yields CDR1 MNHEY and CDR2 SMNVEV (reference sequence). Here the CDR3 DNA reads TGTGCCAGCAGTTTATTGGGGAGGACCTACGAGCAGTACTTC. Its translation: CASSLLGRTYEQYF.